Following are 17 T cell receptor beta chains from one sample sequenced in a study of blood T cell repertoires in COVID-19 (dated by TCRdb to about 2020). Libraries came from the immunoSEQ multiplex PCR assay. Sourced from immuneACCESS, this table was stored by TCRdb with only in-frame sequences that have V and J called. A share of the clones is absent; for the studies checked, an unresolved V gene accounts for under half, and the remainder has no known explanation. The sample records fewer than 300,000 clones, about nine tenths of which are singletons. The ten largest clones capture around 2% of the sample. Sequencing was carried out using peripheral blood. These receptor sequences come from a woman aged 25 to 39 with COVID-19, enrolled during active disease.

The V and J genes are TRBV7-2 and TRBJ2-3, with TRBD2 matching 10 bases. The CDR3 extends over 16 amino acids. In germline, CDR1 is SGHTA, CDR2 FQGNSA. With 2 bases clipped from V and 5 bases from J, the junction kept 7 bases outside the gene matches. The CDR3 coding sequence is TGTGCCAGCAGCTTATCTAGCGGGAGAGATCGAGATACGCAGTATTTT. It yields the protein CASSLSSGRDRDTQYF.

This clone has only one observation. V is TRBV10-3 and J is TRBJ1-3; 9 nucleotides align to TRBD1. There are 18 residues in the CDR3. The V gene's germline CDR1 is ENHRY and CDR2 SYGVKD. V gave up 3 bases and J gave up 0 bases; unmatched junction bases: 9. CDR3 residues: CAISDPWTGASSGNTIYF. DNA for the CDR3: TGTGCCATCAGTGATCCCTGGACAGGGGCGTCCTCTGGAAACACCATATATTTT.

V is TRBV5-4 and J is TRBJ2-1; TRBD1 aligns across 7 bases. Trimming cost V 2 bases and J 0 bases; bases outside gene matches: 5. Germline assignment: CDR1 SGHNT and CDR2 YYREEE (reference sequence). The CDR3 consists of 16 residues. The CDR3 spells CASSFLQGSSYNEQFF. The DNA for the CDR3 is TGTGCCAGCAGCTTCCTACAGGGGAGCTCCTACAATGAGCAGTTCTTC. The full variable domain, in which reference TRBV5-4 and TRBJ2-1 provide the parts outside the CDR3, is ETGVTQSPTHLIKTRGQQVTLRCSSQSGHNTVSWYQQALGQGPQFIFQYYREEENGRGNFPPRFSGLQFPNYSSELNVNALELDDSALYLCASSFLQGSSYNEQFFGPGTRLTVL.

This sequence joins TRBV24-1 and TRBJ1-6, with TRBD1 matching 7 bases. This CDR3 is built from 14 residues. J gave up 5 bases and V 5 bases, and 2 bases lay outside the gene matches. Germline V CDR1 and CDR2: KGHDR, SFDVKD. The CDR3 DNA follows: TGTGCCACCAGTGGGCAGGGGGATAATTCACCCCTCCACTTT. This translates into CATSGQGDNSPLHF.

This CDR3 is CASSTPGRNTEAFF. The CDR3 DNA follows: TGTGCCAGCAGTACTCCCGGGAGGAACACTGAAGCTTTCTTT. The V gene is TRBV7-9, the J gene TRBJ1-1; D not certain. The CDR3 length is 14 residues. V was cut by 6 bases and J by 1 base, with 12 bases left in between. Per germline, CDR1 SEHNR and CDR2 FQNEAQ (reference sequence).

Comment on this clone: Other DNA sequences within the sample encode an identical CDR3. The gene calls are TRBV3-1 (or the pseudogene TRBV3-2) and TRBJ2-7; 10 bases fit TRBD2. Germline V gives CDR1 LGHDT, CDR2 YNNKEL (reference sequence). Trimming at V came to 3 bases and at J to 4 bases, leaving 3 bases not matched to a gene. The CDR3 is 14 amino acids. CDR3 coding DNA: TGTGCCAGCAGCCAGACTAGCGGGCCTTACGAGCAGTACTTC. This codes for CASSQTSGPYEQYF.

This clone was picked up many times. The rearrangement joins TRBV30 to TRBJ1-3; no definite D call. Trimming removed 0 bases at V and 0 bases at J, with 9 bases between. Germline V gene sequence: CDR1 GTSNPN, CDR2 SVGIG (reference sequence). This CDR3 comprises 15 residues. The CDR3 is CAWSVLGVSGNTIYF. The CDR3 nucleotides are TGTGCCTGGAGTGTACTTGGAGTCTCTGGAAACACCATATATTTT. Full variable domain (missing parts from reference TRBV30 and TRBJ1-3): SQTIHQWPATLVQPVGSPLSLECTVEGTSNPNLYWYRQAAGRGLQLLFYSVGIGQISSEVPQNLSASRPQDRQFILSSKKLLLSDSGFYLCAWSVLGVSGNTIYFGEGSWLTVV.

The V call is TRBV6-5, the J call TRBJ1-2; 12 positions match TRBD1. V dropped 3 bases and J dropped 6; count of bases not matched to a gene: 5. CDR3 length equals 15 residues. Germline loops: CDR1 MNHEY, CDR2 SVGAGI. The CDR3 loop reads CASSYTGTGGNGYTF. The CDR3 DNA reads as TGTGCCAGCAGTTATACCGGGACAGGGGGCAATGGCTACACCTTC.

The chain recombines TRBV6-1 with TRBJ2-1, with D possibly being TRBD1 (6 bases). Germline V gene data show CDR1 as MNHNS and CDR2 as SASEGT. The CDR3 totals 16 residues. The V gene lost 0 bases and the J gene lost 8 bases, with 17 bases spanning the gap. The CDR3 loop reads CASSEALARGTYEQFF. As DNA, the CDR3 is TGTGCCAGCAGTGAAGCTCTTGCCAGGGGAACATATGAGCAGTTCTTC.

The chain combines TRBV30 with TRBJ1-4; D may be TRBD1 (6 bases). The CDR3 consists of 15 residues. In germline, CDR1 is GTSNPN, CDR2 SVGIG (reference sequence). V was shortened by 0 bases and J by 1 base, with 9 bases between the two germline ends. This CDR3 is CAWSVQQGTNEKLFF. DNA of the CDR3: TGTGCCTGGAGTGTACAACAGGGAACTAATGAAAAACTGTTTTTT.

V gene TRBV7-9 combines with J gene TRBJ2-5; maybe TRBD2 (5 bases). V gave up 0 bases and J gave up 3 bases, with 11 bases separating them. The CDR3 has 15 residues. CDR1 and CDR2 from the germline V gene are SEHNR and FQNEAQ (reference sequence). The CDR3 region has the DNA TGTGCCAGCAGCTTAGCAAGAGGGCGAGAAGAGACCCAGTACTTC. Protein sequence: CASSLARGREETQYF. Complete variable domain (other parts from reference TRBV7-9 and TRBJ2-5): DTGVSQNPRHKITKRGQNVTFRCDPISEHNRLYWYRQTLGQGPEFLTYFQNEAQLEKSRLLSDRFSAERPKGSFSTLEIQRTEQGDSAMYLCASSLARGREETQYFGPGTRLLVL.

This rearrangement joins TRBV3-1 (or the pseudogene TRBV3-2) to TRBJ2-7; D might be TRBD2 (6 bases). This CDR3 is built from 15 residues. The V end lost 4 bases, the J end lost 2 bases, and 15 bases lay between the germline ends. CDR1 is LGHDT and CDR2 is YNNKEL in the germline V gene (reference sequence). The CDR3 DNA sequence: TGTGCCAGCAGCCGGCTTGGTGGGGAGGCCTACGAGCAGTACTTC. This gives the protein CASSRLGGEAYEQYF.

The chain joins TRBV19 to TRBJ2-7; 9 positions agree with TRBD2. The CDR3 length is 13 residues. The germline CDR1 and CDR2 sequences are LNHDA and SQIVND (reference sequence). V lost 6 bases, J lost 5 bases, and 5 bases stayed unmatched. CDR3 amino acids: CASRAGGRNEQYF. CDR3 in DNA: TGTGCCAGTAGGGCGGGAGGGCGGAACGAGCAGTACTTC.

The V call is TRBV7-2, the J call TRBJ2-7; TRBD2 matches 12 bases. Unmatched junction bases numbered 8, after V lost 5 bases and J lost 6 bases. The CDR3 is made up of 15 amino acids. Germline V gene lookup returns CDR1 SGHTA and CDR2 FQGNSA. CDR3 sequence reads: CASSQRTSGTGEQYF. The CDR3 nucleotides are TGTGCCAGCAGCCAACGGACTAGCGGGACAGGCGAGCAGTACTTC. Variable domain in full (rest from reference TRBV7-2 and TRBJ2-7): GAGVSQSPSNKVTEKGKDVELRCDPISGHTALYWYRQSLGQGLEFLIYFQGNSAPDKSGLPSDRFSAERTGGSVSTLTIQRTQQEDSAVYLCASSQRTSGTGEQYFGPGTRLTVT.

The rearrangement joins TRBV10-1 to TRBJ1-2, with 9 nucleotides matching TRBD1. Germline lookup yields CDR1 WNHNN and CDR2 SYGVQD (reference sequence). Trimming took 8 bases from V and 5 from J; bases not matched to a gene: 15. This CDR3 is 16 amino acids long. CDR3 in amino acids: CASLEGQGSHRYGYTF. Here the CDR3 DNA reads TGCGCCAGCCTTGAGGGACAGGGATCCCATAGGTATGGCTACACCTTC.

The chain links TRBV7-9 to TRBJ1-4; D may be TRBD1 (6 bases). The ends were cut back, 1 base at V and 7 bases at J, with 19 bases in the middle. The CDR3 covers 17 residues. Germline CDR1 SEHNR, CDR2 FQNEAQ (reference sequence). The CDR3 region has the DNA TGTGCCAGCAGCTTAGGATCAAACGGGGGGCTTGCTGAAAAACTGTTTTTT. This codes for CASSLGSNGGLAEKLFF.

The V and J genes are TRBV19 and TRBJ2-7; D is perhaps TRBD1 (5 bases). The CDR3 spans 13 residues. V was cut by 5 bases and J by 1 base, with 9 bases left in between. Per the germline V gene, CDR1 is LNHDA and CDR2 is SQIVND (reference sequence). DNA for the CDR3: TGTGCCAGTAGTCCACAGGTATCCTACGAGCAGTACTTC. Translating it yields CASSPQVSYEQYF. The full variable domain, its missing parts supplied by reference TRBV19 and TRBJ2-7, is DGGITQSPKYLFRKEGQNVTLSCEQNLNHDAMYWYRQDPGQGLRLIYYSQIVNDFQKGDIAEGYSVSREKKESFPLTVTSAQKNPTAFYLCASSPQVSYEQYFGPGTRLTVT.